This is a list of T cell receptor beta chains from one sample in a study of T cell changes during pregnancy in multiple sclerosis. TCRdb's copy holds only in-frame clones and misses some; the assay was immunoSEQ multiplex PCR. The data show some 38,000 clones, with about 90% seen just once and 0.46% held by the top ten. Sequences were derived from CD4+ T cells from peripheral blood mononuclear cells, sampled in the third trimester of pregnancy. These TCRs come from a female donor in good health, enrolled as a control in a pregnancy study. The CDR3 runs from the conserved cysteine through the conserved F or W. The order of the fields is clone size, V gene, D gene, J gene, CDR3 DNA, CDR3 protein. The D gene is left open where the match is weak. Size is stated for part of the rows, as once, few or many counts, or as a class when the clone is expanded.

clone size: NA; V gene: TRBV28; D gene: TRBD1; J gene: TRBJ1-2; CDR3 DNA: TGTGCCAGCCGAGGACAGGGCTTAGGCTATGGCTACACCTTC; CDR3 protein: CASRGQGLGYGYTF
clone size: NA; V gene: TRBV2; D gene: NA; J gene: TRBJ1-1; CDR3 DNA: TGTGCCAGCAGCAAGGGGAAAGAGTTCGGGAACACTGAAGCTTTCTTT; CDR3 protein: CASSKGKEFGNTEAFF
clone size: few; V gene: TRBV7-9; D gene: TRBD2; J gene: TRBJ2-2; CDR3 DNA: TGTGCCAGCAGACCCCCCATCCGGGGGGGGAACACCGGGGAGCTGTTTTTT; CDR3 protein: CASRPPIRGGNTGELFF
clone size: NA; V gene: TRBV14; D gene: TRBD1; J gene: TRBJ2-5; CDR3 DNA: TGTGCCAGCAGCCAAGTTTGGGACAGGGGGCCGGGGGAGACCCAGTACTTC; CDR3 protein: CASSQVWDRGPGETQYF
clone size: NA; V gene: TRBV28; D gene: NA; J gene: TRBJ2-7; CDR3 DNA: TGTGTCAGCACCCCAGGGGCAACCTACGAGCAGTACTTC; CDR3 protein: CVSTPGATYEQYF
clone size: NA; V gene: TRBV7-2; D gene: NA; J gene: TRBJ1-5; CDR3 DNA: TGTGCCAGCAGCTTCCATTTCCAAAATCAGCCCCAGCATTTT; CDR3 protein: CASSFHFQNQPQHF
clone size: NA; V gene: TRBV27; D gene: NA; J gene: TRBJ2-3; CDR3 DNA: TGTGCCAGCAGTCCCCCGGGGTCAGATACGCAGTATTTT; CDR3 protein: CASSPPGSDTQYF
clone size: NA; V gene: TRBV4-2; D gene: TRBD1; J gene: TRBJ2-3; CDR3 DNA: TGTGCCAGCAGCCCCCGACAGGGGGAGAGGGATACGCAGTATTTT; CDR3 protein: CASSPRQGERDTQYF
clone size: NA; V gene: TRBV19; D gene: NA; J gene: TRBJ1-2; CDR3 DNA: TGTGCCAGTAGTATAGATCGGGGGGCTGAACGTGCCTCGAATGGCTACACCTTC; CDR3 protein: CASSIDRGAERASNGYTF
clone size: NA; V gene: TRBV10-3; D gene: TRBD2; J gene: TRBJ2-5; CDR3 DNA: TGTGCCACCAACGGAGCGGGGAACCAAGAGACCCAGTACTTC; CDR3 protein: CATNGAGNQETQYF
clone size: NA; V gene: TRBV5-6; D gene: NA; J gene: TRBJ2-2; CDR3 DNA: TGTGCCAGCAGCTTTTTAGCGGCCGGGGAGCTGTTTTTT; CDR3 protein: CASSFLAAGELFF
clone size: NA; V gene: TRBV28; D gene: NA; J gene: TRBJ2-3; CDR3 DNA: TGTGCCAGCTCCCAGGCCCCAAACACAGATACGCAGTATTTT; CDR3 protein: CASSQAPNTDTQYF
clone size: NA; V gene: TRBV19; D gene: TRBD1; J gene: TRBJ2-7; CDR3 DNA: TGTGCCAGTAGTACACGACAGGGCTCCTACGAGCAGTACTTC; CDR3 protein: CASSTRQGSYEQYF
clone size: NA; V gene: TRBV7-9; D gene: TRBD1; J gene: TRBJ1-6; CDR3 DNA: TGTGCCAGCAGCATCTCAGGGGGCGCTCGGTCACCCCTCCACTTT; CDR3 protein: CASSISGGARSPLHF
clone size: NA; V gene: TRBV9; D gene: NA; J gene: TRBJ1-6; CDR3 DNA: TGTGCCAGCAGCGTAGGACTACGTAAGGGAACGGCTGAAAATTCACCCCTCCACTTT; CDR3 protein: CASSVGLRKGTAENSPLHF
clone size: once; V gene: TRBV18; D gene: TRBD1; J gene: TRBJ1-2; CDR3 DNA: TGTGCCAGCTCACTTAACCGGGACAGTATTTCCTATGGCTACACCTTC; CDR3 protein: CASSLNRDSISYGYTF
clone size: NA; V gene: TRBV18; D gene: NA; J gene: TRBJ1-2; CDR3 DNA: TGTGCCAGCTCACCGGAGGCGCGGGGGCGCGGTTATGGCTACACCTTC; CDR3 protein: CASSPEARGRGYGYTF
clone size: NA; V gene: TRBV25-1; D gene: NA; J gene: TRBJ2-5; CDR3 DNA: TGTGCCAGCAGTGAGTTCAGAGGTCTGGAGACCCAGTACTTC; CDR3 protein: CASSEFRGLETQYF
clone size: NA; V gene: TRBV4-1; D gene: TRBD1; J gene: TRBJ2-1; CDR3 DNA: TGCGCCAGCAGCTCCCGGACAGGGGATGAGCAGTTCTTC; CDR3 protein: CASSSRTGDEQFF
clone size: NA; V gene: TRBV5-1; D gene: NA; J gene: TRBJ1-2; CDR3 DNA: TGCGCCAGCAGCTTGGGTACCTCCCAGGGCTATGGCTACACCTTC; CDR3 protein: CASSLGTSQGYGYTF
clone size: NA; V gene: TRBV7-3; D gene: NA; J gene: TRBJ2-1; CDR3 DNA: TGTGCCAGCAGCTCCTCACGAGACATGGGTAATGAGCAGTTCTTC; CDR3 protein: CASSSSRDMGNEQFF
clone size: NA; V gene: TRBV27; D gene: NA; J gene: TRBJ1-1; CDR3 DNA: TGTGCCAGCAGTTTATTAAACACGAACACTGAAGCTTTCTTT; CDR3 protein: CASSLLNTNTEAFF
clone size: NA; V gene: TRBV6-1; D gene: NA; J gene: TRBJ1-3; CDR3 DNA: TGTGCCAGCACCCTGACAGGCGGAAACACCATATATTTT; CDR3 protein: CASTLTGGNTIYF
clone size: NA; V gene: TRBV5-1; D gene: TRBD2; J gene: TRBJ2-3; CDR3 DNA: TGCGCCAGCAGCTTGGTCGCTAGCGGGGTGAATACGCAGTATTTT; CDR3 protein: CASSLVASGVNTQYF
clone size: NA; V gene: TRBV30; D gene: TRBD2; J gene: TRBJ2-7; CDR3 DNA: TGTGCCTGGACTAGCGGGCATTACGAGCAGTACTTC; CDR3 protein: CAWTSGHYEQYF
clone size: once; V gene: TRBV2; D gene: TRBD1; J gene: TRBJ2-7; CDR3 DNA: TGTGCCGACTCGACAGGGAACAGCTACGAGCAGTACTTC; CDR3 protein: CADSTGNSYEQYF
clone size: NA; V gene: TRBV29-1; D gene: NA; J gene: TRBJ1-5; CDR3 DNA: TGCAGCGCCGCGACAGCTCTGGATCAGCCCCAGCATTTT; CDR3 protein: CSAATALDQPQHF
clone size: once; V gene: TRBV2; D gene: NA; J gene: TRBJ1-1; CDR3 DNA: TGTGCCAGCAGTGAAGCGTGGTGGAGATTAGGGGGAGCTTTCTTT; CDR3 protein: CASSEAWWRLGGAFF
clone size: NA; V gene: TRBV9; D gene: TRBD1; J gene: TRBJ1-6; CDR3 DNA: TGTGCCAGCAGCACCGGACAGGAGACATCCCTCCACTTT; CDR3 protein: CASSTGQETSLHF
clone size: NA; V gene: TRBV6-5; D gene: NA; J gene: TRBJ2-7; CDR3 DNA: TGTGCCAGCAGTTACGGGTGGCAGGGGGGCTACGAGCAGTACTTC; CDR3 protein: CASSYGWQGGYEQYF
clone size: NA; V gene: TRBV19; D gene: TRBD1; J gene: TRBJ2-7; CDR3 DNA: TGTGCCAGTAAGGGGACAGGGTTACGCGAGCAGTACTTC; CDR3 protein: CASKGTGLREQYF
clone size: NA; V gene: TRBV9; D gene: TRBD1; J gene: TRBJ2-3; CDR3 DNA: TGTGCCAGCAGCGTAGGAGGGGGCCCCCAGGGTACGCAGTATTTT; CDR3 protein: CASSVGGGPQGTQYF
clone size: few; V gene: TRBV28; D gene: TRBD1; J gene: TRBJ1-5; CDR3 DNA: TGTGCCAGCACCTCCGGGACAGGGTATCAGCCCCAGCATTTT; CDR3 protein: CASTSGTGYQPQHF
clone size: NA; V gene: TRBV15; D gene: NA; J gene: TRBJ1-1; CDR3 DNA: TGTGCCACCAGCAGAGATCGGTCCACCTTGAACACTGAAGCTTTCTTT; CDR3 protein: CATSRDRSTLNTEAFF
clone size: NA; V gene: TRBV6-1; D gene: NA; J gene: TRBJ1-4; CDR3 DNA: TGTGCCAGCAAACCAGGGGATGCAACTAATGAAAAACTGTTTTTT; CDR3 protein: CASKPGDATNEKLFF
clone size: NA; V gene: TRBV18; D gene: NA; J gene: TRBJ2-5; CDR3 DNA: TGTGCCAGCTCACCACTGACGGACAAAGAGACCCAGTACTTC; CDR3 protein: CASSPLTDKETQYF
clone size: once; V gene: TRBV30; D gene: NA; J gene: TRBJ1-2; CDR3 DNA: TGTGCCTGGAGTGGATCGAGTAGTGTCTATGGCTACACCTTC; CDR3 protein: CAWSGSSSVYGYTF
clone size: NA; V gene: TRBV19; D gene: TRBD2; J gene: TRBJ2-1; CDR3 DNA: TGTGCCAGTTCTGGACTAGGGCGGGAGCAGTTCTTC; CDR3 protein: CASSGLGREQFF
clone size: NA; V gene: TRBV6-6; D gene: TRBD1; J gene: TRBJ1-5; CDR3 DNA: TGTGCCAGCAGAAGGGGACAGGGCAATCAGCCCCAGCATTTT; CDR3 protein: CASRRGQGNQPQHF